Shown below are 32 T cell receptor beta chains from a single sample sequenced in a study of T cell repertoires in cytomegalovirus infection (dated by TCRdb to between 2018 and 2021). The treatment or condition label on this specimen signifies: in vitro stimulation with specific CMV peptide epitopes to enrich CMV-specific T cells. Antigens of these TCRs are unknown. Instrument on record: Illumina HiSeq 1500. The public reads were reanalyzed by TCRdb: fastp trimming at Q25, MiXCR alignment, in-frame beta chains only. When rows share a CDR3 protein, they turn into one entry using the most common DNA and genes. In all, the sample holds 100,000 to 120,000 distinct CDR3 sequences, and over 25% of those were seen once. Clones ranked in the top ten supply 40% to 45% of the sample. This material consisted of CD8+ T cells from cultured PBMCs, taken from culture after CMV antigen stimulation. These receptors were taken from a human donor in good health (CMV status not recorded). Some clones in this sample may be carry-over from other donors' samples.

The V call is TRBV7-8, the J call TRBJ1-5, with D unresolved. Between the trimmed V and J ends, which lost 2 bases and 1 base, there was a span of 9 bases. Germline V gene lookup returns CDR1 SGHVS and CDR2 FQNEAQ. This CDR3 spans 15 amino acids. Here the CDR3 reads CASSLWQASNQPQHF. The DNA for the CDR3 is TGTGCCAGCAGCTTATGGCAGGCCAGCAATCAGCCCCAGCATTTT.

The chain is built from TRBV5-1 and TRBJ2-7; 14 nucleotides align to TRBD2. The CDR3 is 16 residues long. The germline V gene has CDR1 SGHRS and CDR2 YFSETQ. Trimming removed 4 bases from V and 5 bases from J; junction bases left unmatched: 8. CDR3 protein: CASSPLPGLAGDEQYF. In DNA, the CDR3 is TGCGCCAGCAGCCCCCTTCCGGGACTAGCGGGGGACGAGCAGTACTTC.

V and J are TRBV24-1 and TRBJ2-1, with D maybe TRBD1 (6 bases). Germline CDR1 reads KGHDR; CDR2 reads SFDVKD. Trimming stripped 7 bases from V and 0 bases from J, with 12 bases between. The CDR3 is 15 residues long. The CDR3 loop is CATSQGTSSYNEQFF. As DNA, the CDR3 is TGTGCCACCAGCCAGGGGACGAGCTCCTACAATGAGCAGTTCTTC.

This clonotype was counted only a few times. CDR3 sequence reads: CASSSSGRKVYGYTF. As DNA, the CDR3 is TGTGCCAGCAGCTCCTCCGGGAGGAAGGTCTATGGCTACACCTTC. The rearrangement uses TRBV7-2 and TRBJ1-2; D is undetermined. Germline CDR1 is SGHTA and CDR2 is FQGNSA. This CDR3 comprises 15 residues. V was trimmed by 4 bases and J by 4 bases, leaving 16 bases between them.

This chain connects TRBV19 to TRBJ1-1, with 7 positions matching TRBD1. The CDR3 spans 12 residues. V shed 1 base and J 10 bases; nucleotides not matched to a gene: 3. Per the germline V gene, CDR1 is LNHDA and CDR2 is SQIVND (reference sequence). The CDR3 here is CASSIGSGGAFF. The CDR3 region has the DNA TGTGCCAGTAGTATAGGTTCAGGGGGAGCTTTCTTT.

V and J are TRBV4-1 and TRBJ1-2; D is unresolved. This CDR3 has 15 amino acids. Germline CDR1 and CDR2: MGHRA and YSYEKL. V was pared by 1 base and J by 1 base, with 10 bases between. Here the CDR3 DNA reads TGCGCCAGCAGCCAAGTATGGGAAAGTAACTATGGCTACACCTTC. Its protein is CASSQVWESNYGYTF.

This clonotype was recorded at least ten times. The CDR3 nucleotides are TGTGCCAGCAGCTCGGGGACTATCAGTAGCACAGATACGCAGTATTTT. Protein sequence: CASSSGTISSTDTQYF. The chain links TRBV7-6 to TRBJ2-3, with TRBD2 matching 7 bases. V trimming: 4 bases; J trimming: 0 bases; junction bases outside the gene matches: 7. The V gene's germline CDR1 is SGHVS and CDR2 FNYEAQ. The CDR3 has 16 residues.

This clonotype was counted between two and nine times. The genes are TRBV7-2 and TRBJ2-1, with 11 bases lining up with TRBD2. This CDR3 spans 16 amino acids. The germline V gene has CDR1 SGHTA and CDR2 FQGNSA. Germline trimming cut 5 bases from V and 8 bases from J; bases unmatched to any gene: 11. This CDR3 reads CASSKLAGATGDEQFF. CDR3 coding DNA: TGTGCCAGCAGCAAACTAGCGGGGGCCACTGGGGATGAGCAGTTCTTC.

The chain employs TRBV7-3 and TRBJ2-1, with 9 bases identical to TRBD1. With V trimmed by 2 bases and J by 4 bases, 3 bases remained unmatched. Germline-derived CDR1 and CDR2 are SGHTA and FQGTGA. This CDR3 contains 15 residues. CDR3 amino acids: CASSLEQGAYNEQFF. For the CDR3, the DNA is TGTGCCAGCAGCTTAGAACAGGGGGCTTACAATGAGCAGTTCTTC.

The V gene is TRBV6-4, the J gene TRBJ2-1; a weak D match, TRBD2 (6 bases). Germline CDR1 and CDR2: MRHNA and SNTAGT. Trimming shortened V by 0 bases and J by 3 bases, and 12 bases separated the two germline ends. The CDR3 covers 16 residues. CDR3 sequence reads: CASSDSAGTGYNEQFF. CDR3 DNA: TGTGCCAGCAGTGACTCGGCCGGGACTGGCTACAATGAGCAGTTCTTC.

This sequence joins TRBV6-2 or TRBV6-3 and TRBJ1-1; D may be TRBD1 (6 bases). CDR1 MNHEY and CDR2 SVGEGT come from the germline V gene. V was clipped by 2 bases and J by 0 bases, with 10 bases between them. The CDR3 has 15 residues. As DNA, the CDR3 is TGTGCCAGCAGTTACGGGGGCGGCTTGAACACTGAAGCTTTCTTT. Translated: CASSYGGGLNTEAFF.

The chain carries TRBV12-3 or TRBV12-4 and TRBJ2-1; D unclear. Trimming removed 2 bases from V and 8 bases from J, with 10 bases in between. The CDR3 contains 13 residues. The CDR3 coding sequence is TGTGCCAGCAGTTTACTCCGAATCGATGAGCAGTTCTTC. Its protein is CASSLLRIDEQFF.

In nucleotides, the CDR3 is TGTGCTAGTGGTTGGTCGGGACAGCTACAAGAGACCCAGTACTTC. Protein: CASGWSGQLQETQYF. V is TRBV12-5 and J is TRBJ2-5; 7 bases are a match to TRBD1. The CDR3 length is 15 residues. Germline values: CDR1 LGHNT, CDR2 FRNRAP. The V and J ends lost 4 bases and 2 bases, in that order; junction bases with no gene match: 7.

The chain combines TRBV6-6 with TRBJ2-1, with TRBD2 identical over 11 bases. The germline CDR1 and CDR2 sequences are MNHNY and SVGAGI (reference sequence). The junction had 4 bases not matched to a gene; V was cut back by 4 bases and J by 5 bases. The CDR3 is 15 residues long. The CDR3 DNA is TGTGCCAGCAGTTGGCTAGCGGGGGGCCACAATGAGCAGTTCTTC. Encoded protein: CASSWLAGGHNEQFF.

This clonotype occurred once. This chain links TRBV7-9 with TRBJ2-7, with D tentatively TRBD1 (6 bases). CDR1 and CDR2 (germline): SEHNR, FQNEAQ (reference sequence). V was clipped by 2 bases and J by 2 bases, with 10 bases between them. This CDR3 has 14 amino acids. CDR3 sequence (DNA): TGTGCCAGCAGCTTAATAACAGGGACCTACGAGCAGTACTTC. As protein: CASSLITGTYEQYF.

This clonotype was seen more than once but under ten times. The CDR3 is CASSPLLSTEAFF. CDR3 DNA: TGCGCCAGCAGCCCTCTCCTTTCAACTGAAGCTTTCTTT. V gene TRBV4-3 combines with J gene TRBJ1-1; D is uncertain. Germline-derived CDR1 and CDR2 are LGHNA and YSLEER. The CDR3 length is 13 residues. The V gene lost 4 bases and the J gene lost 5 bases, with 11 bases spanning the gap.

This chain connects TRBV27 to TRBJ1-5, with TRBD1 matching over 11 bases. The CDR3 loop spans 14 amino acids. Germline V gene data show CDR1 as MNHEY and CDR2 as SMNVEV (reference sequence). Trimming took 8 bases from V and 5 from J; bases not matched to a gene: 5. CDR3 residues: CASGPGQGDQPQHF. Written as DNA, the CDR3 is TGTGCCAGCGGCCCGGGACAGGGGGATCAGCCCCAGCATTTT.

The rearrangement links TRBV18 to TRBJ1-2, with D perhaps matching TRBD1 (5 bases). CDR3 length: 13 amino acids. Trimming shortened V by 0 bases and J by 6 bases, and 8 bases separated the two germline ends. Germline V gene data show CDR1 as KGHSH and CDR2 as LQKENI. CDR3 residues: CASSPPAGNGYTF. The CDR3 DNA follows: TGTGCCAGCTCACCACCGGCAGGGAATGGCTACACCTTC.

The rearrangement joins TRBV7-8 to TRBJ2-3, with D possibly TRBD1 on 5 matching bases. This CDR3 is built from 14 residues. Trimming removed 6 bases from V and 0 bases from J, with 10 bases in between. Germline V gives CDR1 SGHVS, CDR2 FQNEAQ. The CDR3 protein is CASSRTLSTDTQYF. CDR3 coding DNA: TGTGCCAGCAGTAGGACACTGAGCACAGATACGCAGTATTTT. Variable domain in full (rest from reference TRBV7-8 and TRBJ2-3): GAGVSQSPRYKVAKRGQDVALRCDPISGHVSLFWYQQALGQGPEFLTYFQNEAQLDKSGLPSDRFFAERPEGSVSTLKIQRTQQEDSAVYLCASSRTLSTDTQYFGPGTRLTVL.

The rearrangement uses TRBV12-3 or TRBV12-4 and TRBJ1-5; D unresolved. Trimming removed 1 base from V and 2 bases from J, with 9 bases in between. The CDR3 runs to 15 residues. DNA of the CDR3: TGTGCCAGCAGTTTAGTAGGTGGCCGCAATCAGCCCCAGCATTTT. The encoded protein is CASSLVGGRNQPQHF.

This clonotype was seen ten or more times. The chain employs TRBV7-8 and TRBJ2-5; TRBD2 matches 10 bases. This CDR3 comprises 15 residues. Germline V lookup: CDR1 SGHVS, CDR2 FQNEAQ. The V and J ends lost 5 bases and 2 bases, in that order; junction bases with no gene match: 5. The CDR3 nucleotides are TGTGCCAGCAGCCCCCGGACTAGCGGTCAAGAGACCCAGTACTTC. Amino acids: CASSPRTSGQETQYF.

The chain uses TRBV7-9 and TRBJ2-5, with TRBD2 as a possible D gene (6 bases). The V and J ends lost 4 bases and 4 bases respectively, with 16 bases between them. CDR3 length equals 15 residues. Looked up from germline, CDR1 is SEHNR and CDR2 is FQNEAQ (reference sequence). The CDR3 spells CASSSGRGVGETQYF. The CDR3 bases are TGTGCCAGCAGCTCGGGACGCGGGGTAGGAGAGACCCAGTACTTC.

The gene calls are TRBV4-1 and TRBJ2-7; D gene uncertain. The germline gives CDR1 MGHRA, CDR2 YSYEKL. This CDR3 has 15 residues. Trimming cost V 0 bases and J 7 bases, with 16 bases left between them. CDR3 DNA: TGCGCCAGCAGCCAAGATCAATGGCAGGAAAAGGAGCAGTACTTC. Amino acid sequence: CASSQDQWQEKEQYF.

As to this clonotype: A read error may account for a junction end that differs from germline. This chain connects TRBV6-1 to TRBJ1-6; D gene unclear. Germline loops: CDR1 MNHNS, CDR2 SASEGT. This CDR3 has 14 amino acids. The CDR3 spells CASSEGSSNSPLHF. The CDR3 DNA follows: TGTGCCAGCAGTGAAGGGTCCTCTAATTCACCCCTCCACTTT.

This clonotype has more than one count but fewer than ten. The chain uses TRBV6-2 or TRBV6-3 and TRBJ2-3; D ambiguous. The V gene lost 2 bases and the J gene lost 2 bases, with 17 bases spanning the gap. CDR1 is MNHEY, CDR2 SVGEGT, per germline. The CDR3 sequence is 17 residues long. The CDR3 loop is CASSYGRSLVFTDTQYF. The CDR3 bases are TGTGCCAGCAGTTACGGTCGGAGCTTAGTCTTCACAGATACGCAGTATTTT.

Only a few counts were recorded for this clonotype. The chain joins TRBV7-9 to TRBJ1-2, with TRBD1 as a possible D gene (6 bases). V dropped 2 bases and J dropped 6 bases, with 13 bases sitting between them. CDR3 length equals 14 residues. CDR1 and CDR2 from the germline V gene are SEHNR and FQNEAQ (reference sequence). CDR3 bases: TGTGCCAGCAGCTTATGGACAGAAGGAGATGGCTACACCTTC. Amino acids: CASSLWTEGDGYTF.

This chain links TRBV6-1 with TRBJ1-1; 7 positions agree with TRBD1. Germline CDR1 MNHNS, CDR2 SASEGT. V shed 0 bases and J 5 bases; nucleotides not matched to a gene: 6. This CDR3 spans 15 amino acids. Here the CDR3 DNA reads TGTGCCAGCAGTGAAGCATCAGGGGGAAAGACTGAAGCTTTCTTT. It codes for CASSEASGGKTEAFF.

The rearrangement uses TRBV7-6 and TRBJ2-2; no firm D call. Germline V lookup: CDR1 SGHVS, CDR2 FNYEAQ. Trimming cost V 4 bases and J 10 bases, with 7 bases left between them. The CDR3 totals 11 residues. The CDR3 DNA reads as TGTGCCAGCAGCTCAGATGTGGAGCTGTTTTTT. This translates into CASSSDVELFF. The entire variable domain, with the rest obtained from reference TRBV7-6 and TRBJ2-2, is as follows: GAGVSQSPRYKVTKRGQDVALRCDPISGHVSLYWYRQALGQGPEFLTYFNYEAQQDKSGLPNDRFSAERPEGSISTLTIQRTEQRDSAMYRCASSSDVELFFGEGSRLTVL.

In this sample, this clonotype turned up many times. The chain has TRBV12-3 or TRBV12-4 and TRBJ1-5; D unresolved. There are 19 residues in the CDR3. The V end was cut by 6 bases, the J end by 2 bases, with 26 bases between. The CDR3: CASSPVTGGKGERNQPQHF. CDR3 bases: TGTGCCAGCAGCCCCGTAACGGGTGGAAAAGGCGAGCGCAATCAGCCCCAGCATTTT.

CDR3 sequence: CASSLVGTESNTGELFF. The CDR3 nucleotides read TGTGCCAGCAGCTTAGTGGGGACAGAATCGAACACCGGGGAGCTGTTTTTT. The genes are TRBV11-3 and TRBJ2-2; 7 bases are a match to TRBD1. CDR3 length: 17 residues. V dropped 1 base and J dropped 0; count of bases not matched to a gene: 5. Germline V gene sequence: CDR1 SGHNT, CDR2 YENEEA.

The chain employs TRBV7-1 and TRBJ2-7; D might be TRBD2 (6 bases). TRBV7-1 is given ORF status, its function remaining uncertain. The CDR3 loop spans 15 amino acids. The ends were cut back, 8 bases at V and 0 bases at J, with 17 bases in the middle. The CDR3 loop reads CASGKDGRSSYEQYF. CDR3 sequence (DNA): TGTGCCAGCGGAAAAGACGGGAGAAGCTCCTACGAGCAGTACTTC.

The rearrangement uses TRBV27 and TRBJ2-2; D is perhaps TRBD1 (6 bases). Looked up from germline, CDR1 is MNHEY and CDR2 is SMNVEV (reference sequence). V gave up 6 bases and J gave up 0 bases, with 11 bases separating them. This CDR3 contains 15 residues. CDR3: CASSLDRSNTGELFF. The CDR3 DNA follows: TGTGCCAGCAGCTTGGACAGATCGAACACCGGGGAGCTGTTTTTT.